This passage covers 25 T cell receptor beta chains from one sample sequenced in a study of a mutant IDH1 vaccine in newly diagnosed glioma. Indicated time point: baseline, week 1 (first vaccination visit). Regarding treatment: pre-vaccination baseline after standard-of-care therapy. Clones were read by immunoSEQ multiplex PCR, and TCRdb kept only the in-frame ones, dropping some. The sample holds some 38,000 clones; around 78% are singletons and the top ten take less than 9.5%. The sequenced sample was PBMCs, obtained from a glioma patient treated with radiotherapy, temozolomide or both. These receptors all stem from a man aged 35-49 years with glioma. Some clones in this sample may be carry-over from other donors' samples.

J is TRBJ2-2 and V is TRBV9; the match to TRBD2 covers 11 bases. Germline assignment: CDR1 SGDLS and CDR2 YYNGEE. This CDR3 has 15 residues. Trimming cost V 3 bases and J 4 bases; bases outside gene matches: 2. The CDR3 loop reads CASSDSGGGTGELFF. The CDR3 DNA reads as TGTGCCAGCAGCGATAGCGGGGGGGGCACCGGGGAGCTGTTTTTT.

The rearrangement joins TRBV7-7 to TRBJ2-3, with D possibly called TRBD1 or TRBD2 (5 bases each). Trimming took 1 base from V and 6 from J, leaving 14 bases between them. Germline V lookup: CDR1 SSHAT, CDR2 FNYEAQ (reference sequence). This CDR3 has 15 residues. The CDR3 reads CASSLGSGPVDTQYF. DNA of the CDR3: TGTGCCAGCAGCTTAGGGTCGGGGCCGGTGGATACGCAGTATTTT.

V and J are TRBV6-5 and TRBJ2-7; 14 nucleotides align to TRBD2. Trimming cost V 4 bases and J 1 base; bases outside gene matches: 3. The CDR3 spans 16 residues. In germline, CDR1 is MNHEY, CDR2 SVGAGI. CDR3: CASSFGTSGGSYEQYF. The CDR3 bases are TGTGCCAGCAGTTTCGGGACTAGCGGGGGTTCCTACGAGCAGTACTTC.

The chain has TRBV7-2 and TRBJ2-1, with D possibly being TRBD1 (5 bases). Germline V gene sequence: CDR1 SGHTA, CDR2 FQGNSA. This CDR3 comprises 14 residues. Deletions cut 3 bases from V and 6 bases from J, with 12 bases between. In DNA, the CDR3 is TGTGCCAGCAGCTTCGTCCAGGGCAGCAATGAGCAGTTCTTC. This gives the protein CASSFVQGSNEQFF.

This chain joins TRBV2 and TRBJ2-3; no clear D gene. The CDR3 is 13 residues long. In germline, CDR1 is SNHLY, CDR2 FYNNEI. V gave up 4 bases and J gave up 0 bases, with 5 bases separating them. The CDR3 spells CASSALSTDTQYF. In DNA, the CDR3 is TGTGCCAGCAGTGCACTTAGCACAGATACGCAGTATTTT.

The chain employs TRBV5-1 and TRBJ1-1, with a weak D call TRBD1 (5 bases). Trimming took off 4 bases at V and 4 bases at J, with 20 bases between the two ends. Germline V CDR1 and CDR2: SGHRS, YFSETQ. The CDR3 extends over 16 amino acids. The CDR3 here is CASSQSTGTLSTEAFF. CDR3 coding DNA: TGCGCCAGCAGCCAGAGCACCGGGACGTTATCCACTGAAGCTTTCTTT.

The V and J genes are TRBV4-2 and TRBJ1-1; D unresolved. Trimming took 6 bases from V and 0 from J, leaving 20 bases between them. CDR1 is LGHNA, CDR2 YNFKEQ, per germline. The CDR3 is 17 residues long. The CDR3 bases are TGTGCCAGCAGGCAAACTACTTGGGCCAGCATGAACACTGAAGCTTTCTTT. It codes for CASRQTTWASMNTEAFF.

V usage is TRBV11-3 and J usage is TRBJ2-1; D is perhaps TRBD1 or TRBD2 (5 bases each). This CDR3 is 12 amino acids long. CDR1 SGHNT and CDR2 YENEEA come from the germline V gene. V was cut by 3 bases and J by 9 bases, with 9 bases left in between. The CDR3 DNA reads as TGTGCCAGCAGCTTTTCCGGGACTGAGCAGTTCTTC. It specifies CASSFSGTEQFF.

The rearrangement joins TRBV5-5 to TRBJ2-3, with D possibly being TRBD1 (6 bases). The CDR3 is made up of 14 amino acids. Trimming shortened V by 8 bases and J by 0 bases, and 13 bases separated the two germline ends. Germline loops: CDR1 SGHKS, CDR2 YYEKEE (reference sequence). The CDR3 DNA sequence: TGTGCCAGTTCGGACAGACTGAGCACAGATACGCAGTATTTT. It is translated as CASSDRLSTDTQYF.

The rearrangement uses TRBV5-1 and TRBJ1-6; weak D call: TRBD1 (6 bases). V lost 2 bases and J lost 8, with 17 bases in between. CDR3 length: 16 residues. The germline V gene has CDR1 SGHRS and CDR2 YFSETQ. As DNA, the CDR3 is TGCGCCAGCAGCTTCACCCTAGGGGGGCCTCATTCACCCCTCCACTTT. Encoded protein: CASSFTLGGPHSPLHF. The full variable domain, with the rest looked up from reference TRBV5-1 and TRBJ1-6, is KAGVTQTPRYLIKTRGQQVTLSCSPISGHRSVSWYQQTPGQGLQFLFEYFSETQRNKGNFPGRFSGRQFSNSRSEMNVSTLELGDSALYLCASSFTLGGPHSPLHFGNGTRLTVT.

This clone was recorded a few times. This rearrangement joins TRBV30 to TRBJ2-6; D is ambiguous. Germline V gene lookup returns CDR1 GTSNPN and CDR2 SVGIG (reference sequence). V gave up 7 bases and J gave up 1 base, with 8 bases separating them. The CDR3 is 13 amino acids. CDR3 protein: CASHRSGANVLTF. In nucleotides, the CDR3 is TGTGCCTCCCACAGATCTGGGGCCAACGTCCTGACTTTC.

The genes are TRBV15 and TRBJ2-7; D gene uncertain. The CDR3 is 12 residues long. V was cut by 3 bases and J by 3 bases, with 6 bases left in between. The germline V gene has CDR1 LNHNV and CDR2 YYDKDF (reference sequence). The CDR3 spells CATSSGRYEQYF. CDR3 nucleotide sequence: TGTGCCACCAGCAGTGGGCGCTACGAGCAGTACTTC.

This rearrangement joins TRBV30 to TRBJ2-7; D gene unclear. CDR1 is GTSNPN and CDR2 is SVGIG in the germline V gene (reference sequence). CDR3 size: 11 residues. Trimming cost V 3 bases and J 3 bases, with 6 bases left between them. The CDR3 loop is CAWRRHYEQYF. In DNA form, the CDR3 reads TGTGCCTGGAGAAGGCACTACGAGCAGTACTTC.

This sequence joins TRBV6-5 and TRBJ2-1, with D perhaps TRBD1 or TRBD2 (7 bases each). The length of the CDR3 is 14 residues. The germline CDR1 and CDR2 sequences are MNHEY and SVGAGI. Between the trimmed V and J ends, which lost 5 bases and 9 bases, there was a span of 17 bases. DNA for the CDR3: TGTGCCAGCAGTCCCAGGGGGGGATTGTTTGAGCAGTTCTTC. It is translated as CASSPRGGLFEQFF.

CDR3 region: CASSETAYSNQPQHF. In nucleotides, the CDR3 is TGTGCCAGCAGCGAGACAGCGTATAGCAATCAGCCCCAGCATTTT. The chain links TRBV9 to TRBJ1-5, with D possibly being TRBD1 (5 bases). The V gene lost 3 bases and the J gene lost 0 bases, with 10 bases spanning the gap. The CDR3 covers 15 residues. CDR1 and CDR2 from the germline V gene are SGDLS and YYNGEE.

The chain employs TRBV12-5 and TRBJ2-5; D unclear. The CDR3 has 14 amino acids. The V and J ends lost 1 base and 2 bases respectively, with 8 bases between them. Germline values: CDR1 LGHNT, CDR2 FRNRAP. The CDR3 DNA follows: TGTGCTAGTGGTTTGGCGGTTGTGCAAGAGACCCAGTACTTC. Its translation is CASGLAVVQETQYF.

J is TRBJ1-6 and V is TRBV6-1; unclear D gene. The CDR3 loop spans 16 amino acids. V was pared by 3 bases and J by 3 bases, with 12 bases between. The germline V gene encodes CDR1 MNHNS and CDR2 SASEGT. The CDR3 nucleotides read TGTGCCAGCAGTGAGATGGGTCTGATCTATAATTCACCCCTCCACTTT. As protein: CASSEMGLIYNSPLHF.

The sample holds one count of this clone. The rearrangement links TRBV4-3 to TRBJ2-3; 8 bases agree with TRBD1. Per the germline V gene, CDR1 is LGHNA and CDR2 is YSLEER. V dropped 4 bases and J dropped 1; count of bases not matched to a gene: 7. The CDR3 has 16 residues. The CDR3 spells CASSLGQGIGTDTQYF. CDR3 DNA: TGCGCCAGCAGCCTAGGACAGGGAATCGGCACAGATACGCAGTATTTT.

This chain connects TRBV7-8 to TRBJ2-4; possibly TRBD1 or TRBD2 for D (6 bases each). V lost 8 bases, J lost 10 bases, and 30 bases lay in between. This CDR3 contains 17 residues. The germline V gene has CDR1 SGHVS and CDR2 FQNEAQ. CDR3: CASGGGGSGVEKGIQYF. As DNA, the CDR3 is TGTGCCAGCGGAGGGGGTGGCTCGGGGGTCGAGAAAGGGATTCAGTACTTC. Using reference TRBV7-8 and TRBJ2-4 for the parts outside the CDR3, the full variable domain is GAGVSQSPRYKVAKRGQDVALRCDPISGHVSLFWYQQALGQGPEFLTYFQNEAQLDKSGLPSDRFFAERPEGSVSTLKIQRTQQEDSAVYLCASGGGGSGVEKGIQYFGAGTRLSVL.

J is TRBJ2-7 and V is TRBV6-1; 7 bases fit TRBD2. Germline CDR1 and CDR2: MNHNS and SASEGT. The CDR3 extends over 14 amino acids. V lost 0 bases, J lost 5 bases, and 4 bases stayed unmatched. CDR3 residues: CASSEALGGNEQYF. CDR3 in DNA: TGTGCCAGCAGTGAAGCGCTCGGGGGGAACGAGCAGTACTTC.

V and J are TRBV6-4 and TRBJ1-1; perhaps TRBD1 as D (5 bases). This CDR3 has 15 amino acids. Between the trimmed V and J ends, which lost 0 bases and 0 bases, there was a span of 8 bases. Germline V CDR1 and CDR2: MRHNA, SNTAGT. As DNA, the CDR3 is TGTGCCAGCAGTGACTCGGCGGGACTGAACACTGAAGCTTTCTTT. It translates to CASSDSAGLNTEAFF.

A single count supports this clone. CDR3 residues: CASSEDSSGANVLTF. For the CDR3, the DNA is TGTGCCAGCAGTGAAGACAGCTCTGGGGCCAACGTCCTGACTTTC. The chain combines TRBV6-1 with TRBJ2-6; D unresolved. Trimming removed 1 base from V and 0 bases from J, with 4 bases in between. Germline CDR1 is MNHNS and CDR2 is SASEGT. The CDR3 is 15 residues long.

This clone was seen only once. The chain couples TRBV7-2 to TRBJ2-7; either TRBD1 or TRBD2 may fit D (5 bases each). This CDR3 has 12 residues. In germline, CDR1 is SGHTA, CDR2 FQGNSA. Trimming left V 4 bases short and J 7 bases short, with 11 bases between. CDR3 DNA sequence: TGTGCCAGCAGCTCCTCGGGGCGAGAGCAGTACTTC. Encoded protein: CASSSSGREQYF.

CDR3 protein: CSVEARGTDTQYF. For the CDR3, the DNA is TGCAGCGTTGAAGCACGGGGCACAGATACGCAGTATTTT. The chain has TRBV29-1 and TRBJ2-3; D uncertain. V was trimmed by 1 base and J by 1 base, leaving 6 bases between them. The CDR3 length is 13 residues. CDR1 is SQVTM and CDR2 is ANQGSEA in the germline V gene.

The rearrangement uses TRBV19 and TRBJ1-2; D call uncertain. The CDR3 runs 13 residues. V dropped 7 bases and J dropped 5 bases, with 14 bases sitting between them. The germline CDR1 and CDR2 sequences are LNHDA and SQIVND (reference sequence). Written as DNA, the CDR3 is TGTGCCAGTACTGACCTCCTCCTATATGGCTACACCTTC. Its protein product is CASTDLLLYGYTF. Filled out from reference TRBV19 and TRBJ1-2, the complete variable domain reads DGGITQSPKYLFRKEGQNVTLSCEQNLNHDAMYWYRQDPGQGLRLIYYSQIVNDFQKGDIAEGYSVSREKKESFPLTVTSAQKNPTAFYLCASTDLLLYGYTFGSGTRLTVV.